Each of the 20 T cell receptor beta chains below was sequenced from the same sample in a study of T cell changes during pregnancy in multiple sclerosis. Assay used: immunoSEQ multiplex PCR; TCRdb lists only in-frame clones, some missing. The table records roughly 100,000 clones, 90% to 95% of them present only once. Here the sequenced sample was peripheral blood, taken after pregnancy. The receptors stem from a female donor in good health, enrolled as a control in a pregnancy study.

This sequence joins TRBV19 and TRBJ2-1; TRBD1 agrees at 9 bases. The CDR3 loop spans 16 amino acids. Germline-derived CDR1 and CDR2 are LNHDA and SQIVND (reference sequence). The V segment lost 4 bases and the J segment 6 bases; nucleotides outside the gene matches: 10. The DNA for the CDR3 is TGTGCCAGTAGTACCGGGAACAGGGGGCGCACCAATGAGCAGTTCTTC. It is translated as CASSTGNRGRTNEQFF.

The V and J genes are TRBV5-1 and TRBJ1-1, with D maybe TRBD1 (5 bases). Germline assignment: CDR1 SGHRS and CDR2 YFSETQ. V was pared by 0 bases and J by 2 bases, with 14 bases between. CDR3 length equals 16 residues. CDR3 nucleotides: TGCGCCAGCAGCTTGGTTTCGGGGGTGCCTAACACTGAAGCTTTCTTT. It codes for CASSLVSGVPNTEAFF.

The CDR3 DNA reads TGTGCCAGCAGATCAACAGGGGCAACTAATGAAAAACTGTTTTTT. This sequence encodes CASRSTGATNEKLFF. The genes are TRBV6-1 and TRBJ1-4, with 7 nucleotides matching TRBD1. Germline V lookup: CDR1 MNHNS, CDR2 SASEGT. After removal of 6 bases from V and 0 bases from J, the junction contained 4 bases not matched to a gene. This CDR3 region has 15 residues.

The gene calls are TRBV4-1 and TRBJ1-5, with 9 bases fitting TRBD1. In germline, CDR1 is MGHRA, CDR2 YSYEKL. V shed 4 bases, J shed 3 bases, and the junction held 1 base outside the gene matches. The CDR3 runs to 14 residues. CDR3 DNA sequence: TGCGCCAGCAGCCGGACAGGGGTCAATCAGCCCCAGCATTTT. Its protein is CASSRTGVNQPQHF.

V is TRBV5-1 and J is TRBJ2-3, with D uncertain. The V gene lost 4 bases and the J gene lost 1 base, with 16 bases spanning the gap. From germline, CDR1 is SGHRS and CDR2 YFSETQ. This CDR3 comprises 16 residues. The CDR3 spells CASSGYAGFRTDTQYF. CDR3 coding DNA: TGCGCCAGCAGCGGTTATGCAGGTTTTCGCACAGATACGCAGTATTTT.

The J gene is TRBJ1-3, the V gene TRBV18; 12 nucleotides line up with TRBD1. CDR3 length: 16 residues. The V gene end was trimmed by 4 bases and the J gene end by 3 bases; junction bases not matched to a gene: 4. CDR1 and CDR2 from the germline V gene are KGHSH and LQKENI. CDR3 nucleotide sequence: TGTGCCAGCTCACGGGGACAGGGGGCGATTGGAAACACCATATATTTT. Translation gives CASSRGQGAIGNTIYF.

The chain carries TRBV7-9 and TRBJ1-5; D remains ambiguous. V was clipped by 0 bases and J by 2 bases, with 5 bases between them. The CDR3 is 14 amino acids. Germline loops: CDR1 SEHNR, CDR2 FQNEAQ (reference sequence). DNA of the CDR3: TGTGCCAGCAGCTTAGCCCCCGGCAATCAGCCCCAGCATTTT. It yields the protein CASSLAPGNQPQHF. Together with reference TRBV7-9 and TRBJ1-5, the CDR3 gives the full variable domain: DTGVSQNPRHKITKRGQNVTFRCDPISEHNRLYWYRQTLGQGPEFLTYFQNEAQLEKSRLLSDRFSAERPKGSFSTLEIQRTEQGDSAMYLCASSLAPGNQPQHFGDGTRLSIL.

CDR3 protein: CATSRNEKLFF. CDR3 coding DNA: TGTGCCACCAGTCGTAATGAAAAACTGTTTTTT. The V and J genes are TRBV19 and TRBJ1-4; the D is unclear. Trimming left V 10 bases short and J 4 bases short, with 7 bases between. CDR1 LNHDA and CDR2 SQIVND come from the germline V gene (reference sequence). This CDR3 spans 11 amino acids.

The chain combines TRBV18 with TRBJ2-5; D is ambiguous. The CDR3 totals 14 residues. Germline V gene sequence: CDR1 KGHSH, CDR2 LQKENI. V lost 3 bases and J 2 bases, leaving 10 bases between the germline ends. The DNA for the CDR3 is TGTGCCAGCTCACCGTCAGGCCAACAAGAGACCCAGTACTTC. This codes for CASSPSGQQETQYF.

The V call is TRBV7-6, the J call TRBJ1-5; TRBD1 matches 9 bases. The germline CDR1 and CDR2 sequences are SGHVS and FNYEAQ. The V gene end was trimmed by 9 bases and the J gene end by 5 bases; junction bases not matched to a gene: 5. CDR3 length equals 13 residues. DNA of the CDR3: TGTGCCAGACAGGGGGCTCGGGATCAGCCCCAGCATTTT. Translated: CARQGARDQPQHF. The variable domain in full, with the rest retrieved from reference TRBV7-6 and TRBJ1-5, is GAGVSQSPRYKVTKRGQDVALRCDPISGHVSLYWYRQALGQGPEFLTYFNYEAQQDKSGLPNDRFSAERPEGSISTLTIQRTEQRDSAMYRCARQGARDQPQHFGDGTRLSIL.

This clone turned up a few times. This chain joins TRBV5-4 and TRBJ1-1; D gene ambiguous. Per germline, CDR1 SGHNT and CDR2 YYREEE (reference sequence). CDR3 length equals 15 residues. Trimming removed 4 bases from V and 0 bases from J, with 13 bases in between. In DNA, the CDR3 is TGTGCCAGCAGCCCCCGGTCAGGCGTGAACACTGAAGCTTTCTTT. It encodes CASSPRSGVNTEAFF.

This clone was detected once. The chain joins TRBV7-3 to TRBJ2-2; TRBD2 aligns across 7 bases. The germline V gene has CDR1 SGHTA and CDR2 FQGTGA. This CDR3 is built from 15 residues. After removal of 3 bases from V and 7 bases from J, the junction contained 8 bases not matched to a gene. Here the CDR3 reads CASSFPPAGDGELFF. The CDR3 DNA reads as TGTGCCAGCAGCTTCCCCCCGGCGGGGGACGGGGAGCTGTTTTTT. Looking up the rest from reference TRBV7-3 and TRBJ2-2 gives the full variable domain: GAGVSQTPSNKVTEKGKYVELRCDPISGHTALYWYRQSLGQGPEFLIYFQGTGAADDSGLPNDRFFAVRPEGSVSTLKIQRTERGDSAVYLCASSFPPAGDGELFFGEGSRLTVL.

The genes are TRBV28 and TRBJ1-1, with a tentative D call TRBD1 (6 bases). The V and J ends lost 4 bases and 10 bases respectively, with 22 bases between them. Per the germline V gene, CDR1 is MDHEN and CDR2 is SYDVKM. The CDR3 runs to 15 residues. The DNA of the CDR3 is TGTGCCAGCAGTTCCAGCGGGGACAAGAGATCCAGAGCTTTCTTT. The encoded protein is CASSSSGDKRSRAFF. The full variable domain, completed using reference TRBV28 and TRBJ1-1, is DVKVTQSSRYLVKRTGEKVFLECVQDMDHENMFWYRQDPGLGLRLIYFSYDVKMKEKGDIPEGYSVSREKKERFSLILESASTNQTSMYLCASSSSGDKRSRAFFGQGTRLTVV.

The V gene is TRBV18, the J gene TRBJ2-7; no clear D. CDR3 size: 15 residues. The V end was cut by 6 bases, the J end by 3 bases, with 18 bases between. Germline CDR1 and CDR2: KGHSH and LQKENI. CDR3 amino acids: CASSLNSMRGYEQYF. DNA of the CDR3: TGTGCCAGCTCCCTCAATTCCATGCGTGGCTACGAGCAGTACTTC.

The V and J genes are TRBV12-5 and TRBJ2-1, with a weak D call TRBD2 (5 bases). Per the germline V gene, CDR1 is LGHNT and CDR2 is FRNRAP. The CDR3 is 14 residues long. V was clipped by 3 bases and J by 4 bases, with 10 bases between them. The CDR3: CASGLEGGYNEQFF. DNA of the CDR3: TGTGCTAGTGGTTTAGAGGGCGGGTACAATGAGCAGTTCTTC.

The chain has TRBV28 and TRBJ2-2; D uncertain. The CDR3 runs to 13 residues. V was cut by 8 bases and J by 1 base, with 8 bases left in between. Germline V gene lookup returns CDR1 MDHEN and CDR2 SYDVKM. CDR3 amino acids: CASLAGNTGELFF. The CDR3 DNA reads as TGTGCCAGCTTGGCAGGGAACACCGGGGAGCTGTTTTTT.

This chain links TRBV6-4 with TRBJ1-4, with 7 bases that match TRBD1. This CDR3 spans 15 amino acids. V lost 5 bases and J lost 5; bases outside the gene matches: 8. CDR1 and CDR2 (germline): MRHNA, SNTAGT. The CDR3 region is CASSLGGQKNEKLFF. CDR3 coding DNA: TGTGCCAGCAGTCTGGGGGGACAGAAAAATGAAAAACTGTTTTTT.

The gene calls are TRBV7-9 and TRBJ1-2; 10 bases agree with TRBD1. V lost 5 bases and J lost 5; bases outside the gene matches: 5. Per germline, CDR1 SEHNR and CDR2 FQNEAQ (reference sequence). The CDR3 extends over 14 amino acids. CDR3 nucleotides: TGTGCCAGCAGCCGGACAGGGGGGGAGTATGGCTACACCTTC. Protein sequence: CASSRTGGEYGYTF.

The chain joins TRBV4-2 to TRBJ1-3, with 7 bases identical to TRBD1. CDR1 is LGHNA, CDR2 YNFKEQ, per germline. V trimming: 6 bases; J trimming: 2 bases; junction bases outside the gene matches: 10. The CDR3 totals 16 residues. Here the CDR3 reads CASRRTGDGTGNTIYF. The DNA of the CDR3 is TGTGCCAGCAGACGAACAGGGGACGGAACTGGAAACACCATATATTTT.

This chain uses TRBV11-3 with TRBJ2-2; 8 nucleotides agree with TRBD2. CDR1 is SGHNT, CDR2 YENEEA, per germline. V trimming: 4 bases; J trimming: 2 bases; junction bases outside the gene matches: 6. The CDR3 totals 16 residues. In DNA form, the CDR3 reads TGTGCCAGCAGCTCCCAGCGGGGGATTAACACCGGGGAGCTGTTTTTT. Protein product: CASSSQRGINTGELFF.